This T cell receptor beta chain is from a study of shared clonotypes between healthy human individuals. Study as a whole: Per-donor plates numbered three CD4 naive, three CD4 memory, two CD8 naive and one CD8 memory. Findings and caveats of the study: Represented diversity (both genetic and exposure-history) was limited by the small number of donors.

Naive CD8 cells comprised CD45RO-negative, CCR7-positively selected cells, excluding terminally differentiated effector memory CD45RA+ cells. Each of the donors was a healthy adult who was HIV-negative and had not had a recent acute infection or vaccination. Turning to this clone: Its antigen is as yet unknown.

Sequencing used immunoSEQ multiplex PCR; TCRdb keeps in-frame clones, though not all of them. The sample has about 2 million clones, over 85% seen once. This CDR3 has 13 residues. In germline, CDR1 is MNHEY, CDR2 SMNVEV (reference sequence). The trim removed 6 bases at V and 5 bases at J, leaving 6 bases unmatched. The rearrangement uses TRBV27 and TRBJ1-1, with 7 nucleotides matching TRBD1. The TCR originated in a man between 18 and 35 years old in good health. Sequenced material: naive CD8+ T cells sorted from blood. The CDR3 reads CASRLQGWTEAFF. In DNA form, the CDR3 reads TGTGCCAGCAGATTACAGGGGTGGACTGAAGCTTTCTTT.